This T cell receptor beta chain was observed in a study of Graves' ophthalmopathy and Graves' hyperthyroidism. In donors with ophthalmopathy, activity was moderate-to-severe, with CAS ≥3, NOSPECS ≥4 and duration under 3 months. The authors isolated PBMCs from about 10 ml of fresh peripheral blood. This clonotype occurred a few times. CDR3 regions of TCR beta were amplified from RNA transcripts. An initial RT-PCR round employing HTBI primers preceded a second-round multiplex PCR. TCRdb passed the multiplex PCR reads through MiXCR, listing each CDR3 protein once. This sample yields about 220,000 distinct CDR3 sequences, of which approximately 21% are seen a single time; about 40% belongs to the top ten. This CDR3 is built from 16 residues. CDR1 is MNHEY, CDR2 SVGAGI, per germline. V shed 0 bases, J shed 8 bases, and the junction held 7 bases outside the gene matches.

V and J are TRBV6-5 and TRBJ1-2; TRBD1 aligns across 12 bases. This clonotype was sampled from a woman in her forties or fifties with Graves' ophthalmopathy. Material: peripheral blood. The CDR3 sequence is CASSYSLGQGARGYTF. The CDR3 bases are TGTGCCAGCAGTTACTCTCTGGGACAGGGGGCCAGGGGCTACACCTTC.